A selection of T cell receptor beta chains follows, all from one sample in a study of blood T cell repertoires in COVID-19. Assay: immunoSEQ multiplex PCR; the TCRdb copy retains only in-frame clones and omits some. The sample consists of around 140,000 clones, about four fifths of them appearing once. Sequenced sample: peripheral blood. These receptors came from a human donor in a cohort sampled during active COVID-19. Both conserved end residues are part of each CDR3. The D gene is left open where the match is weak. Expanded clones are given a class, and other clones once, few, many or no size at all.

>TRBJ1-5|-|TRBV24-1|-
CATSTPESNQPQHF
TGTGCCACCAGCACCCCGGAGTCCAATCAGCCCCAGCATTTT
>TRBJ1-1|-|TRBV28|few
CASSFWGRTNTEAFF
TGTGCCAGCAGTTTCTGGGGGCGGACGAACACTGAAGCTTTCTTT
>TRBJ2-5|TRBD1|TRBV2|-
CASSGTDKETQYF
TGTGCCAGCAGCGGGACAGATAAAGAGACCCAGTACTTC
>TRBJ2-2|TRBD2|TRBV3-1/TRBV3-2|-
CASSPRDYLNTGELFF
TGTGCCAGCAGCCCCCGGGACTACCTAAACACCGGGGAGCTGTTTTTT
>TRBJ1-1|TRBD1|TRBV18|few
CASSPEAGGKAFF
TGTGCCAGCTCACCAGAGGCAGGGGGGAAAGCTTTCTTT
>TRBJ1-2|-|TRBV6-2/TRBV6-3|-
CASSQPHDRIVDYGYTF
TGTGCCAGCAGCCAACCCCACGACAGGATCGTGGACTATGGCTACACCTTC
>TRBJ2-1|-|TRBV7-3|-
CASSLYRAPPREQFF
TGTGCCAGCAGCTTATACAGGGCCCCCCCACGTGAGCAGTTCTTC
>TRBJ2-6|-|TRBV3-1/TRBV3-2|-
CASSRAQGGGANVLTF
TGTGCCAGCAGCAGAGCACAGGGTGGTGGGGCCAACGTCCTGACTTTC
>TRBJ2-5|TRBD2|TRBV29-1|-
CSGMGTSGSHQETQYF
TGCAGCGGGATGGGGACTAGCGGATCTCACCAAGAGACCCAGTACTTC
>TRBJ2-5|TRBD1|TRBV11-2|-
CASSLGDRDQETQYF
TGTGCCAGCAGCTTAGGGGACAGGGACCAAGAGACCCAGTACTTC
>TRBJ2-5|-|TRBV11-2|-
CASSLIRAETQYF
TGTGCCAGCAGCTTAATCAGGGCGGAGACCCAGTACTTC
>TRBJ2-5|TRBD2|TRBV18|-
CASSPLAGGTQYF
TGTGCCAGCTCACCCCTAGCGGGAGGGACCCAGTACTTC
>TRBJ2-7|TRBD1|TRBV7-2|-
CASSTLGQESYEQYF
TGTGCCAGCAGCACCCTTGGACAGGAATCCTACGAGCAGTACTTC
>TRBJ2-1|TRBD2|TRBV29-1|-
CSVLREGNEQFF
TGCAGCGTTCTCCGGGAGGGCAATGAGCAGTTCTTC
>TRBJ1-5|TRBD1|TRBV28|few
CASSPGQGDQPQHF
TGTGCCAGCAGTCCAGGACAGGGCGATCAGCCCCAGCATTTT
>TRBJ2-7|TRBD2|TRBV9|-
CASSAGLGLVSEQYF
TGTGCCAGCAGCGCTGGACTAGGGCTCGTGAGCGAGCAGTACTTC
>TRBJ2-7|TRBD1|TRBV5-5|-
CASSRHRDREYEQYF
TGTGCCAGCAGCCGCCACCGGGACAGGGAATACGAGCAGTACTTC
>TRBJ2-5|-|TRBV7-7|-
CASSLEVVSGHETQYF
TGTGCCAGCAGCTTAGAGGTCGTCAGCGGCCACGAGACCCAGTACTTC
>TRBJ2-7|-|TRBV9|-
CASSLGWGLGDYEQYF
TGTGCCAGCAGCTTAGGATGGGGGCTGGGGGATTACGAGCAGTACTTC
>TRBJ1-1|TRBD1|TRBV5-1|-
CASSWGPTGTTEAFF
TGCGCCAGCAGCTGGGGCCCGACAGGGACCACTGAAGCTTTCTTT
>TRBJ2-5|-|TRBV28|few
CASRGGTAGTETQYF
TGTGCCAGCAGGGGCGGGACAGCAGGAACAGAGACCCAGTACTTC
>TRBJ2-7|-|TRBV11-2|-
CASSSWREDFSYEQYF
TGTGCCAGCAGCTCATGGAGAGAGGATTTCTCCTACGAGCAGTACTTC
>TRBJ2-7|TRBD1|TRBV6-2/TRBV6-3|-
CASSNTGGQSYEQYF
TGTGCCAGCAGTAACACAGGGGGCCAATCCTACGAGCAGTACTTC
>TRBJ2-7|-|TRBV28|-
CASRDRLSYEQYF
TGTGCCAGCAGAGACAGGCTCTCCTACGAGCAGTACTTC
>TRBJ1-1|TRBD1|TRBV19|few
CASIRTGSSYTEAFF
TGTGCCAGTATCCGGACAGGGAGCTCGTACACTGAAGCTTTCTTT
>TRBJ2-7|TRBD2|TRBV5-1|-
CASSLDRGSGYEQYF
TGCGCCAGCAGCTTGGATCGCGGGAGTGGCTACGAGCAGTACTTC
>TRBJ2-7|-|TRBV19|-
CASSPQLKAGDYHEQYF
TGTGCCAGTAGTCCCCAGTTGAAGGCAGGGGATTACCACGAGCAGTACTTC
>TRBJ1-1|-|TRBV15|-
CATSRGPGNEAFF
TGTGCCACCAGCAGAGGGCCGGGGAATGAAGCTTTCTTT
>TRBJ2-7|TRBD2|TRBV29-1|once
CSAQILAGEGEQYF
TGCAGCGCCCAGATACTAGCGGGAGAAGGTGAGCAGTACTTC
>TRBJ2-6|-|TRBV3-1/TRBV3-2|-
CASSQDHSNSGANVLTF
TGTGCCAGCAGCCAAGATCACTCCAACTCTGGGGCCAACGTCCTGACTTTC
>TRBJ1-6|TRBD1|TRBV28|-
CASSSGQGRNSPLHF
TGTGCCAGCAGTTCCGGACAGGGACGGAATTCACCCCTCCACTTT
>TRBJ1-2|TRBD1|TRBV4-1|-
CASSQVVGQGARGYTF
TGCGCCAGCAGCCAAGTCGTTGGCCAGGGGGCGCGCGGCTACACCTTC
>TRBJ2-1|TRBD1|TRBV4-1|-
CASRGGTAYNEQFF
TGCGCCAGCCGGGGTGGGACAGCTTACAATGAGCAGTTCTTC
>TRBJ2-1|TRBD2|TRBV6-1|-
CASSDRTVLAGAFYNEQFF
TGTGCCAGCAGTGATAGGACAGTGCTAGCGGGAGCTTTCTACAATGAGCAGTTCTTC
>TRBJ2-5|-|TRBV5-5|-
CASSFRTEETQYF
TGTGCCAGCAGCTTTAGGACAGAAGAGACCCAGTACTTC
>TRBJ1-2|TRBD1|TRBV19|-
CASSMAGGSGFYGYTF
TGTGCCAGTAGTATGGCAGGGGGTTCGGGTTTCTATGGCTACACCTTC
>TRBJ2-1|-|TRBV6-5|many
CASSYTGVHNEQFF
TGTGCCAGCAGTTACACGGGAGTACACAATGAGCAGTTCTTC
>TRBJ1-1|-|TRBV9|few
CASSVVQMNTEAFF
TGTGCCAGCAGCGTAGTTCAGATGAACACTGAAGCTTTCTTT
>TRBJ2-7|-|TRBV27|-
CASSPLTSSYEQYF
TGTGCCAGCAGTCCCCTAACTAGCTCCTACGAGCAGTACTTC
>TRBJ2-3|TRBD2|TRBV19|-
CASLAGEGDTQYF
TGTGCCAGTCTAGCGGGAGAAGGTGATACGCAGTATTTT
>TRBJ2-7|TRBD2|TRBV7-8|-
CASSGRDHQGDEQYF
TGTGCCAGCAGCGGGAGGGACCACCAGGGTGACGAGCAGTACTTC
>TRBJ2-7|-|TRBV13|-
CASSLTLREIYEQYF
TGTGCCAGCAGCTTAACCCTGAGAGAGATCTACGAGCAGTACTTC